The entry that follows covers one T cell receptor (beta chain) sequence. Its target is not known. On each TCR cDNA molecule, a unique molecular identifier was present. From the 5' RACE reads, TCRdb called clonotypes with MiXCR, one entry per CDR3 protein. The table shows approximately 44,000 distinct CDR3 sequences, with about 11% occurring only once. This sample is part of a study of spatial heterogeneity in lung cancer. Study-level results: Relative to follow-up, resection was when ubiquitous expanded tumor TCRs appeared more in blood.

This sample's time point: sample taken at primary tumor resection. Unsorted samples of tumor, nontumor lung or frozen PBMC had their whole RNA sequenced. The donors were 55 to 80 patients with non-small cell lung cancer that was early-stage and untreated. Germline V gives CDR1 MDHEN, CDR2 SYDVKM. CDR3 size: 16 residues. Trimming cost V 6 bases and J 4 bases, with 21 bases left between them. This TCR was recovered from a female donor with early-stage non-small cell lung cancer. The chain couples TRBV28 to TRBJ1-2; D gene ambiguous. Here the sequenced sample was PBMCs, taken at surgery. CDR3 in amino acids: CASRPPGGVSGYGYTF. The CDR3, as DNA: TGTGCCAGCAGGCCCCCAGGAGGAGTATCGGGCTATGGCTACACCTTC.